This is a list of T cell receptor beta chains from one sample in a study of chemoradiotherapy in HPV16-positive cancers. Method: immunoSEQ multiplex PCR; TCRdb's copy keeps in-frame clones and lacks some. The sample consists of 9,000 to 13,000 clones, about 80% of them appearing once. The sequencing used tumor tissue, collected from a patient who underwent chemoradiotherapy. The receptors derive from a human donor with HPV-associated anogenital cancer. CDR3s include the opening cysteine and the closing phenylalanine or tryptophan. A D gene is named only where the DNA matches it firmly. Only part of the rows carry a size: once, few, many, or a class if the clone is expanded.

TRBV27	TRBJ1-1	NA	few	CASSLMGGSTEAFF	TGTGCCAGCAGTTTGATGGGTGGGAGCACTGAAGCTTTCTTT
TRBV27	TRBJ1-1	NA	NA	CASSLMAGYTEAFF	TGTGCCAGCAGTTTAATGGCGGGGTACACTGAAGCTTTCTTT
TRBV18	TRBJ2-7	NA	NA	CASSLNRQGYEQYF	TGTGCCAGCTCACTTAATCGTCAAGGATACGAGCAGTACTTC
TRBV27	TRBJ1-1	NA	medium-sized	CASSLMWGSNTEAFF	TGTGCCAGCAGTTTAATGTGGGGTTCCAACACTGAAGCTTTCTTT
TRBV21-1	TRBJ2-7	NA	NA	CASSQEGTPYEQYF	TGTGCCAGCAGCCAAGAGGGGACTCCCTACGAGCAGTACTTC
TRBV5-1	TRBJ2-3	NA	NA	CASSLGRGTTDTQYF	TGCGCCAGCAGCTTGGGTCGGGGGACTACAGATACGCAGTATTTT
TRBV30	TRBJ1-1	NA	NA	CAWRQGTLGAFF	TGTGCCTGGAGACAAGGGACACTGGGAGCTTTCTTT
TRBV20-1	TRBJ1-4	NA	NA	CSAREDEKLFF	TGCAGTGCTAGAGAAGATGAAAAACTGTTTTTT
TRBV18	TRBJ2-7	NA	NA	CASSPLQGGAYEQYF	TGTGCCAGCTCACCACTACAGGGAGGAGCATACGAGCAGTACTTC
TRBV4-1	TRBJ2-7	TRBD2	NA	CASSLGTSGGSWDEQYF	TGCGCCAGCAGCCTCGGGACTAGCGGGGGGTCCTGGGACGAGCAGTACTTC
TRBV4-1	TRBJ2-7	NA	NA	CASSGGREQYF	TGCGCCAGCAGCGGAGGGAGGGAGCAGTACTTC
TRBV19	TRBJ1-2	NA	NA	CASSIGTYYGYTF	TGTGCCAGTAGTATCGGGACCTACTATGGCTACACCTTC
TRBV19	TRBJ1-6	NA	NA	CASRPLTVDNSPLHF	TGTGCCAGCAGGCCCCTGACAGTCGATAATTCACCCCTCCACTTT
TRBV5-4	TRBJ2-2	TRBD1	NA	CASGGRGLANTGELFF	TGTGCCAGCGGAGGTAGGGGGCTAGCGAACACCGGGGAGCTGTTTTTT
TRBV5-5	TRBJ1-6	NA	NA	CASSLRWESPLHF	TGTGCCAGCAGCCTGCGGTGGGAGTCACCCCTCCACTTT
TRBV11-2	TRBJ1-2	TRBD1	NA	CASSDQPGQGAWGYTF	TGTGCCAGCAGCGACCAGCCGGGACAGGGGGCTTGGGGCTACACCTTC
TRBV7-3	TRBJ2-3	TRBD2	NA	CASSLNSGGAGTQYF	TGTGCCAGCAGCTTAAATAGCGGGGGGGCGGGTACGCAGTATTTT
TRBV20-1	TRBJ2-5	NA	NA	CSARMSETQYF	TGCAGTGCTAGGATGTCAGAGACCCAGTACTTC
TRBV19	TRBJ1-5	NA	NA	CASGPGSNQPQHF	TGTGCCAGTGGTCCCGGGAGCAATCAGCCCCAGCATTTT
TRBV2	TRBJ2-3	NA	NA	CASSAERAPTQYF	TGTGCCAGCAGTGCGGAGCGGGCCCCTACGCAGTATTTT
TRBV6-5	TRBJ1-2	NA	NA	CASSYGAQYGYTF	TGTGCCAGCAGCTACGGGGCCCAGTACGGCTACACCTTC
TRBV4-1	TRBJ1-1	NA	NA	CASSQGGWSGSDTEAFF	TGCGCCAGCAGCCAAGGCGGGTGGTCCGGGTCGGACACTGAAGCTTTCTTT
TRBV7-2	TRBJ1-6	NA	NA	CASSMSRLGSNSPLHF	TGTGCCAGCAGCATGTCCCGGTTGGGGAGCAATTCACCCCTCCACTTT
TRBV5-4	TRBJ1-2	NA	few	CASSPGEDGYTF	TGTGCCAGCAGCCCCGGAGAGGATGGCTACACCTTC
TRBV9	TRBJ2-7	NA	NA	CASSFGMGRPGNEQYF	TGTGCCAGCAGCTTCGGGATGGGCAGGCCGGGGAACGAGCAGTACTTC
TRBV7-3	TRBJ1-1	NA	NA	CASSSQRNTEAFF	TGTGCCAGCAGCTCACAGAGGAACACTGAAGCTTTCTTT
TRBV2	TRBJ2-5	TRBD2	NA	CASSEALAGGPSVETQYF	TGTGCCAGCAGTGAAGCGCTAGCGGGGGGGCCTTCGGTGGAGACCCAGTACTTC
TRBV5-6	TRBJ1-2	TRBD1	NA	CASSPPGQGDYGYTF	TGTGCCAGCAGCCCGCCGGGACAGGGGGACTATGGCTACACCTTC
TRBV7-6	TRBJ2-5	TRBD1	once	CASSLNRGVSETQYF	TGTGCCAGCAGCTTAAACAGGGGGGTTTCCGAGACCCAGTACTTC
TRBV5-1	TRBJ2-1	TRBD1	NA	CASTPGTGDSWINEQFF	TGCGCCAGCACCCCGGGGACAGGGGACTCGTGGATCAATGAGCAGTTCTTC
TRBV27	TRBJ1-1	NA	NA	CASSFGGVMSEAFF	TGTGCCAGCAGTTTTGGGGGGGTTATGTCTGAAGCTTTCTTT
TRBV2	TRBJ2-2	NA	once	CASTGWGGNTGELFF	TGTGCCAGCACTGGTTGGGGAGGTAACACCGGGGAGCTGTTTTTT
TRBV30	TRBJ2-1	TRBD2	NA	CAWSGGGGDRAYNEQFF	TGTGCCTGGAGTGGTGGCGGGGGGGACCGAGCCTACAATGAGCAGTTCTTC
TRBV27	TRBJ2-1	TRBD2	NA	CASSLRSGGAFEQFF	TGTGCCAGCAGTTTACGTAGCGGGGGGGCCTTTGAGCAGTTCTTC
TRBV6-1	TRBJ2-7	NA	NA	CASSEKGGGNEQYF	TGTGCCAGCAGTGAGAAAGGGGGCGGGAACGAGCAGTACTTC
TRBV7-9	TRBJ1-1	NA	NA	CASSLTGNTEAFF	TGTGCCAGCAGCTTAACAGGGAACACTGAAGCTTTCTTT
TRBV4-1	TRBJ2-5	NA	NA	CASSQDPAQETQYF	TGCGCCAGCAGCCAAGATCCGGCACAAGAGACCCAGTACTTC
TRBV6-5	TRBJ2-5	NA	NA	CASSYAGQSWETQYF	TGTGCCAGCAGTTACGCCGGACAGAGCTGGGAGACCCAGTACTTC
TRBV18	TRBJ2-1	NA	NA	CASSYGDEQFF	TGTGCCAGCTCCTATGGGGATGAGCAGTTCTTC
TRBV30	TRBJ1-1	NA	NA	CAWETTALEIGNTEAFF	TGTGCCTGGGAGACAACGGCCCTTGAGATTGGGAACACTGAAGCTTTCTTT
TRBV4-1	TRBJ1-2	NA	once	CASSHLYGYTF	TGCGCCAGCAGCCATCTTTATGGCTACACCTTC
TRBV30	TRBJ1-4	NA	NA	CAWSPLGSANEKLFF	TGTGCCTGGAGTCCTCTAGGGAGCGCCAATGAAAAACTGTTTTTT
TRBV12-5	TRBJ1-1	NA	few	CASGLVLFGQGKEKTEAFF	TGTGCTAGTGGTTTGGTCCTCTTCGGTCAGGGAAAGGAGAAGACTGAAGCTTTCTTT
TRBV30	TRBJ2-3	TRBD2	NA	CAWSWSGGTDTQYF	TGTGCCTGGAGTTGGAGCGGGGGTACAGATACGCAGTATTTT
TRBV19	TRBJ2-1	NA	NA	CASSPIDNEQFF	TGTGCCAGTAGTCCTATAGACAATGAGCAGTTCTTC
TRBV2	TRBJ1-6	NA	once	CASLEGSSYNSPLHF	TGTGCCAGCCTCGAGGGGAGCTCCTATAATTCACCCCTCCACTTT